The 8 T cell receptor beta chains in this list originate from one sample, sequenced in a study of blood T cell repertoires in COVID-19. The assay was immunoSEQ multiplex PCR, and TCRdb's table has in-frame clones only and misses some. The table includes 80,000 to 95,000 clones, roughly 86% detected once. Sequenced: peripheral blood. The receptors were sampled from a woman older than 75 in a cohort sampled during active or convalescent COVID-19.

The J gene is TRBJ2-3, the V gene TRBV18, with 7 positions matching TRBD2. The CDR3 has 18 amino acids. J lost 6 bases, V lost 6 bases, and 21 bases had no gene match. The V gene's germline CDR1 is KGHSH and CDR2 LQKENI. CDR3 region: CASSPFVPSGAPGDTQYF. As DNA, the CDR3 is TGTGCCAGCTCCCCTTTTGTGCCTAGCGGAGCCCCTGGGGATACGCAGTATTTT.

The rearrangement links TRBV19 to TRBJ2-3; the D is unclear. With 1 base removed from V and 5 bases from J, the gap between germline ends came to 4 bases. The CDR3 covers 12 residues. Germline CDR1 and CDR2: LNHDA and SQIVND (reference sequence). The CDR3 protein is CASSIGRDTQYF. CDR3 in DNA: TGTGCCAGTAGTATAGGTCGAGATACGCAGTATTTT.

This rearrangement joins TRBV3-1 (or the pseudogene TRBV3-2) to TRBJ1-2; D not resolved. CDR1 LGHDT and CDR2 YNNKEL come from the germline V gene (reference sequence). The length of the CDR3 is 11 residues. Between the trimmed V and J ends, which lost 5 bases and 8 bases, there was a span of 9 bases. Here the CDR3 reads CASSSRAGYTF. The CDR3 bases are TGTGCCAGCAGCTCCCGAGCGGGCTACACCTTC.

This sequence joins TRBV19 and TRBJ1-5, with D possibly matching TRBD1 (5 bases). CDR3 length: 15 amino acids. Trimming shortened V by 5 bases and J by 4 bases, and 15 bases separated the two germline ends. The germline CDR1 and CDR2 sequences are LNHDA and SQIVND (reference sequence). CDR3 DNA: TGTGCCAGTAGTGACGTATGGGGCGATAATCAGCCCCAGCATTTT. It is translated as CASSDVWGDNQPQHF.

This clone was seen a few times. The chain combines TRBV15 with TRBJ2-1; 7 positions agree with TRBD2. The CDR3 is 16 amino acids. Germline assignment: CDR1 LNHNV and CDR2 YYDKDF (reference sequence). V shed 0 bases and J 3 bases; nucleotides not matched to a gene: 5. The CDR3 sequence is CATSRDSGRIYNEQFF. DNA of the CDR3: TGTGCCACCAGCAGAGATTCCGGGAGGATCTACAATGAGCAGTTCTTC.

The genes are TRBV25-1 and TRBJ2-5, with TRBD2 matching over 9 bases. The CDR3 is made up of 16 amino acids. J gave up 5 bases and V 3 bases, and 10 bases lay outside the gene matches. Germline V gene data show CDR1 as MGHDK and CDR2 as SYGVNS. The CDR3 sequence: CASSDPGLAGTETQYF. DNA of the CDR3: TGTGCCAGCAGTGACCCGGGGCTAGCGGGAACCGAGACCCAGTACTTC.

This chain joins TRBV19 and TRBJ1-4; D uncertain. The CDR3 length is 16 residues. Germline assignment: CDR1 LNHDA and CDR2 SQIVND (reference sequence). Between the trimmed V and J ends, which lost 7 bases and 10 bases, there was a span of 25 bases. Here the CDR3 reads CASTNLPGIGSGKLFF. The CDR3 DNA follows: TGTGCCAGTACCAACCTCCCCGGGATTGGATCGGGAAAACTGTTTTTT.

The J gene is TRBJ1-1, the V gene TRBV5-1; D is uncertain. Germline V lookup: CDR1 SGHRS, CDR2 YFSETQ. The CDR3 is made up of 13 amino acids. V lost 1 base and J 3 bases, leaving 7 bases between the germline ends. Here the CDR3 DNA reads TGCGCCAGCAGCTTGATCTCGGACACTGAAGCTTTCTTT. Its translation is CASSLISDTEAFF. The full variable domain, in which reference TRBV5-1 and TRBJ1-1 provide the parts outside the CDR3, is KAGVTQTPRYLIKTRGQQVTLSCSPISGHRSVSWYQQTPGQGLQFLFEYFSETQRNKGNFPGRFSGRQFSNSRSEMNVSTLELGDSALYLCASSLISDTEAFFGQGTRLTVV.